This T cell receptor beta chain was recovered during a study of shared clonotypes between healthy human individuals. Trimming removed 1 base at V and 13 bases at J, with 9 bases between. The CDR3 runs to 10 residues. Germline V gene sequence: CDR1 SGHTS, CDR2 YDEGEE. TCRdb keeps only in-frame clones here, not all; method: immunoSEQ multiplex PCR. Of 980,000 or so clones in the sample, over 60% are singletons; the top ten hold around 1.4%. The sequenced sample was memory CD4+ T cells sorted from blood. Subset in this sample: CD45RA-negative fraction. The rearrangement uses TRBV5-8 and TRBJ2-7, with a possible D match to TRBD2 (6 bases). The source is a man younger than 30 in good health. CDR3 in DNA: TGTGCCAGCAGCTTGACGGGAGCCTACTTC. Translation gives CASSLTGAYF. Full variable domain (rest looked up from reference TRBV5-8 and TRBJ2-7): EAGVTQSPTHLIKTRGQQATLRCSPISGHTSVYWYQQALGLGLQFLLWYDEGEERNRGNFPPRFSGRQFPNYSSELNVNALELEDSALYLCASSLTGAYFGPGTRLTVT.